This paragraph covers one T cell receptor beta chain sequence. No antigen is known for it. The sample is drawn from a study of cytomegalovirus exposure and HLA in healthy donors. General study findings and limits: In a later analysis, at a false discovery rate of 0.05, 16,951 TCR beta sequences matched HLA alleles. Most TCR sequences were rare, but some public TCRs occurred in many donors. The majority of CMV-associated TCR beta chains were reported as apparently HLA-restricted in a later analysis.

PCR used 60 Vbeta primers and 13 Jbeta primers. Only in-frame clones appear in the TCRdb table, and some are missing; sequencing was by immunoSEQ multiplex PCR. This table holds some 160,000 clones, around 79% found once. This CDR3 contains 17 residues. The sequenced sample consisted of PBMCs. The clonotype was recovered from a woman between 50 and 59 years old in good health and CMV-seronegative. The genes are TRBV21-1 and TRBJ1-3; TRBD1 is taken as the D call from the table, unchecked against the DNA. TRBV21-1 is reported as a pseudogene. The CDR3 DNA sequence: TGTGCCAGCAGCAAAGCGCTTAGGGGACAGGGTGGAAACACCATATATTTT. It is translated as CASSKALRGQGGNTIYF.